Given below is one TCR beta chain in context. The data were taken from a study of response to subunit inactivated influenza vaccine. TCRdb reanalysed the RT-PCR reads using MiXCR and keeps one entry per CDR3 protein. The sample includes a few hundred thousand distinct CDR3 sequences, around 15% of them seen just once. This CDR3 spans 16 amino acids. Looked up from germline, CDR1 is ENHRY and CDR2 is SYGVKD. V was cut by 2 bases and J by 2 bases, with 15 bases left in between. The chain couples TRBV10-3 to TRBJ2-5; possible D gene TRBD2, 7 bases. This material consisted of PBMCs from blood, taken approximately 12 days after vaccination. The receptor was isolated from a man aged 45-65 years who received an inactivated influenza vaccine. The CDR3 region has the DNA TGTGCCATCAGTGAGGGGGAAGCGGGACAACAAGAGACCCAGTACTTC. Its translation is CAISEGEAGQQETQYF.